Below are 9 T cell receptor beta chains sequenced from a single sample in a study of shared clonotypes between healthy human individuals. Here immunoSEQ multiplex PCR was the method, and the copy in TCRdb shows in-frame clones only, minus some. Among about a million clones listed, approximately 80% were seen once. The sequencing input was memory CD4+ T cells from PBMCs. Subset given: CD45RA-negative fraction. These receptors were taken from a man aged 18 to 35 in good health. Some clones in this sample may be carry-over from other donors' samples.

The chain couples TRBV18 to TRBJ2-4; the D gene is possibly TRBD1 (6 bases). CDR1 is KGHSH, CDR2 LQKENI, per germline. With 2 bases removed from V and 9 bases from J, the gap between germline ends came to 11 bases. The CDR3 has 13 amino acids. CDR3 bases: TGTGCCAGCTCACCATCAGGGGCGGGCATTCAGTACTTC. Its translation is CASSPSGAGIQYF.

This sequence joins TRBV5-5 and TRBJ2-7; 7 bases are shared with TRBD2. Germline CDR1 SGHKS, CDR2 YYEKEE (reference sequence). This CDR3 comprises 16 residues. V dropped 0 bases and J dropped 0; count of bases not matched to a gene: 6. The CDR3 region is CASSLVTAGSSYEQYF. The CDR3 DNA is TGTGCCAGCAGCTTGGTTACAGCGGGGTCCTCCTACGAGCAGTACTTC.

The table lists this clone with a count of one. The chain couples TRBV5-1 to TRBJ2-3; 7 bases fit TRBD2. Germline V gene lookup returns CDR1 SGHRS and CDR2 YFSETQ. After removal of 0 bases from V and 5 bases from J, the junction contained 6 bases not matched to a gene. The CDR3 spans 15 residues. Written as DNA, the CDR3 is TGCGCCAGCAGCTTGGGGGAGGGAGTGCTAGATACGCAGTATTTT. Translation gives CASSLGEGVLDTQYF.

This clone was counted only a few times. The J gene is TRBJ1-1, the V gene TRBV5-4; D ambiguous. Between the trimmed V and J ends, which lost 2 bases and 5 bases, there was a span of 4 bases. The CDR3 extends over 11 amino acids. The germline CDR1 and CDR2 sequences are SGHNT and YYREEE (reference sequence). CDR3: CASSLETEAFF. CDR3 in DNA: TGTGCCAGCAGCTTAGAGACTGAAGCTTTCTTT.

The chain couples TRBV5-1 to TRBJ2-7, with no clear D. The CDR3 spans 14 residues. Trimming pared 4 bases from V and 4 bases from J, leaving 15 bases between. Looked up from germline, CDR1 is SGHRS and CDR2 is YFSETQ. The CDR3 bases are TGCGCCAGCAGCCCCAGACAAATCCCTTACGAGCAGTACTTC. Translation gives CASSPRQIPYEQYF.

CDR3 region: CASSSDRTPNYGYTF. The CDR3 DNA reads as TGTGCCAGCTCTTCTGACAGGACCCCTAACTATGGCTACACCTTC. J is TRBJ1-2 and V is TRBV18; TRBD1 is a possible D gene (6 bases). Looked up from germline, CDR1 is KGHSH and CDR2 is LQKENI. CDR3 length: 15 residues. Trimming left V 6 bases short and J 0 bases short, with 14 bases between.

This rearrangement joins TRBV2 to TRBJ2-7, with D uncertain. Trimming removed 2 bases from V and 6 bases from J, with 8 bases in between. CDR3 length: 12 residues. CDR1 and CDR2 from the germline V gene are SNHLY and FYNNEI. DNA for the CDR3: TGTGCCAGCAGTGAAAGGTCAGTCGAGCAGTACTTC. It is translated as CASSERSVEQYF.

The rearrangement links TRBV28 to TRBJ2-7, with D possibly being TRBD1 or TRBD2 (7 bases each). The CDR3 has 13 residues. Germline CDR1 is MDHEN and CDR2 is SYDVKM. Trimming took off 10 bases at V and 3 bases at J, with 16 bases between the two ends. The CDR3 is CANGEGANYEQYF. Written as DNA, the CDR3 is TGTGCCAACGGGGAGGGGGCCAACTACGAGCAGTACTTC.

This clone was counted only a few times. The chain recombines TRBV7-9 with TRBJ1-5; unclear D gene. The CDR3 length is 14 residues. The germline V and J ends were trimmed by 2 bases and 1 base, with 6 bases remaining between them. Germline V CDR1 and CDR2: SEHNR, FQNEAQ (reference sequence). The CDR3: CASSLSASNQPQHF. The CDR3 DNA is TGTGCCAGCAGCTTATCGGCAAGCAATCAGCCCCAGCATTTT. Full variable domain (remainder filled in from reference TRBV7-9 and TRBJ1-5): DTGVSQNPRHKITKRGQNVTFRCDPISEHNRLYWYRQTLGQGPEFLTYFQNEAQLEKSRLLSDRFSAERPKGSFSTLEIQRTEQGDSAMYLCASSLSASNQPQHFGDGTRLSIL.